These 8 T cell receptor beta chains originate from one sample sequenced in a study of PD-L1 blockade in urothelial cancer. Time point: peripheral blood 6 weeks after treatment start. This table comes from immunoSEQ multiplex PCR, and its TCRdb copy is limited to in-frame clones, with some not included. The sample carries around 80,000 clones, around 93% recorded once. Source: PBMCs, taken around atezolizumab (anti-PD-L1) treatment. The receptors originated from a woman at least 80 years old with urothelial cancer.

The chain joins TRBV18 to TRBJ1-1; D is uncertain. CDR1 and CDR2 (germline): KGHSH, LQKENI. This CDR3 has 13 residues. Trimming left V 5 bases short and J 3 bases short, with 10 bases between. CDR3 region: CASSTGLDTEAFF. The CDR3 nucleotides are TGTGCCAGCTCAACGGGTTTGGACACTGAAGCTTTCTTT.

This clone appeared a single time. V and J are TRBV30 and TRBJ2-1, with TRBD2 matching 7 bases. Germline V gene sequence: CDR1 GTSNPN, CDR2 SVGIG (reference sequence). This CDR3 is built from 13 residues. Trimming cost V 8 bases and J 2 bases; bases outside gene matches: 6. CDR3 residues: CALERDAYNEQFF. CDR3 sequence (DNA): TGTGCCCTTGAGCGGGATGCCTACAATGAGCAGTTCTTC.

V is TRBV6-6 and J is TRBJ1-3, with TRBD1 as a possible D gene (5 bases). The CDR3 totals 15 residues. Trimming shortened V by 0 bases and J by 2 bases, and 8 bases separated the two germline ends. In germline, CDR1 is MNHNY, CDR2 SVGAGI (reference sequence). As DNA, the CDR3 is TGTGCCAGCAGTTACTCGGGGGGTACTGGAAACACCATATATTTT. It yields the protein CASSYSGGTGNTIYF.

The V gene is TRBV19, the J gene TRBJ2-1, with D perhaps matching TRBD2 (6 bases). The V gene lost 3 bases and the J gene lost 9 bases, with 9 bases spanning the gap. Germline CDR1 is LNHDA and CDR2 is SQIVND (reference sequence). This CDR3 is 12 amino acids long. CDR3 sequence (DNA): TGTGCCAGTAGTATCGTCGGGGGTGAGCAGTTCTTC. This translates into CASSIVGGEQFF.

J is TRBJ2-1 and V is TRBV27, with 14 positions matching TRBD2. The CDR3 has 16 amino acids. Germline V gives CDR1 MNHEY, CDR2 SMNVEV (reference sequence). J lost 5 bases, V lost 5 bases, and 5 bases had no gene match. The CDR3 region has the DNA TGTGCCAGCAGTCTCCAGACTAGCGGGGGGGACAATGAGCAGTTCTTC. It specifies CASSLQTSGGDNEQFF.

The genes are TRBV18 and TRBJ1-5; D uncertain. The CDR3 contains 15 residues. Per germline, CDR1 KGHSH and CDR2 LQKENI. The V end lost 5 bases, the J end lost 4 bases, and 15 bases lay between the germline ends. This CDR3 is CASSIETGKNQPQHF. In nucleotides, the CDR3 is TGTGCCAGCTCAATAGAGACGGGGAAAAATCAGCCCCAGCATTTT.

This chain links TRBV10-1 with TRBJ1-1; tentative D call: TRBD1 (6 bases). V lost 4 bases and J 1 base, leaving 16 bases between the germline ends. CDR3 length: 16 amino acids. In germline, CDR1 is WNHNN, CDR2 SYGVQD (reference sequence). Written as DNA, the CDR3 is TGCGCCAGCAGTGGGCCCTCGGGGGGCCAGAACACTGAAGCTTTCTTT. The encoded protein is CASSGPSGGQNTEAFF.

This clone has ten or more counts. Written as DNA, the CDR3 is TGTGCCAGCAGTTCCATCGGACTACCAGTTGAGACCCAGTACTTC. Translation gives CASSSIGLPVETQYF. The chain has TRBV6-6 and TRBJ2-5; possible D gene TRBD2, 6 bases. The CDR3 is made up of 15 amino acids. Germline CDR1 reads MNHNY; CDR2 reads SVGAGI (reference sequence). Trimming took 4 bases from V and 5 from J, leaving 17 bases between them.